Listed here are 28 T cell receptor beta chains from one sample, sequenced in a study of shared clonotypes between healthy human individuals. Terminally differentiated effector memory CD45RA+ cells were excluded by CCR7 positive selection of CD45RO-negative cells. Using immunoSEQ multiplex PCR, the repertoire was profiled, and TCRdb retains in-frame clones only, with some absent. The sample holds 550,000 to 650,000 clones, about 96% seen once. The specimen was naive CD8+ T cells sorted from blood. Source of these receptors: a woman aged 30 to 39 in good health.

The V gene is TRBV7-8, the J gene TRBJ2-5; TRBD2 matches 13 bases. CDR1 is SGHVS, CDR2 FQNEAQ, per germline. V was pared by 5 bases and J by 4 bases, with 7 bases of the junction left unmatched. The CDR3 extends over 16 amino acids. The CDR3 region is CASSLGLAGDRETQYF. The DNA of the CDR3 is TGTGCCAGCAGCCTCGGACTAGCGGGAGATCGAGAGACCCAGTACTTC.

The chain employs TRBV27 and TRBJ2-5; TRBD1 agrees at 7 bases. V lost 2 bases, J lost 5 bases, and 5 bases stayed unmatched. Germline V gene lookup returns CDR1 MNHEY and CDR2 SMNVEV (reference sequence). The CDR3 runs 14 residues. CDR3 in amino acids: CASSLDRASETQYF. For the CDR3, the DNA is TGTGCCAGCAGTTTAGACAGGGCGTCGGAGACCCAGTACTTC.

The J gene is TRBJ2-1, the V gene TRBV27; 14 positions match TRBD2. V shed 4 bases, J shed 5 bases, and the junction held 16 bases outside the gene matches. Germline lookup yields CDR1 MNHEY and CDR2 SMNVEV (reference sequence). The CDR3 runs 20 residues. This CDR3 is CASSSLTGTSGSGRNNEQFF. The CDR3 DNA reads as TGTGCCAGCAGTTCACTTACCGGGACTAGCGGGAGTGGAAGAAACAATGAGCAGTTCTTC.

J is TRBJ2-3 and V is TRBV7-6; a possible D gene is TRBD2 (6 bases). This CDR3 is 16 amino acids long. The germline CDR1 and CDR2 sequences are SGHVS and FNYEAQ. Trimming took 5 bases from V and 0 from J, leaving 15 bases between them. The CDR3 protein is CASSRGGIASTDTQYF. In nucleotides, the CDR3 is TGTGCCAGCAGCCGGGGCGGGATTGCTAGCACAGATACGCAGTATTTT. The complete variable domain, with remaining parts taken from reference TRBV7-6 and TRBJ2-3, reads GAGVSQSPRYKVTKRGQDVALRCDPISGHVSLYWYRQALGQGPEFLTYFNYEAQQDKSGLPNDRFSAERPEGSISTLTIQRTEQRDSAMYRCASSRGGIASTDTQYFGPGTRLTVL.

The chain uses TRBV19 and TRBJ1-2; D possibly corresponds to TRBD1 (5 bases). The CDR3 consists of 16 residues. CDR1 and CDR2 (germline): LNHDA, SQIVND (reference sequence). Trimming stripped 6 bases from V and 6 bases from J, with 23 bases between. Written as DNA, the CDR3 is TGTGCCAGTAGCCCCGGGGGGAAGCGGTCTGGCAATGGCTACACCTTC. Translation gives CASSPGGKRSGNGYTF.

The rearrangement joins TRBV2 to TRBJ2-5; D remains unclear. The germline CDR1 and CDR2 sequences are SNHLY and FYNNEI. Trimming shortened V by 7 bases and J by 1 base, and 16 bases separated the two germline ends. The CDR3 has 15 residues. The CDR3 DNA reads as TGTGCCAGCACCCCCGGGCTGGCAGCCCAAGAGACCCAGTACTTC. Residues: CASTPGLAAQETQYF.

The gene calls are TRBV7-9 and TRBJ2-2; 8 bases line up with TRBD2. J was trimmed by 4 bases and V by 2 bases; bases with no gene match: 9. CDR1 SEHNR and CDR2 FQNEAQ come from the germline V gene (reference sequence). This CDR3 has 17 residues. The CDR3 loop is CASSLFREGRFTGELFF. DNA for the CDR3: TGTGCCAGCAGCTTATTCCGGGAGGGCCGATTCACCGGGGAGCTGTTTTTT.

V is TRBV10-2 and J is TRBJ1-1, with unresolved D. V lost 7 bases and J 0 bases, leaving 21 bases between the germline ends. Germline V gene data show CDR1 as WSHSY and CDR2 as SAAADI. The CDR3 length is 17 residues. In DNA, the CDR3 is TGCGCCAGCAACACCGACGTAGACATTGGGCTGAACACTGAAGCTTTCTTT. Its translation is CASNTDVDIGLNTEAFF.

The table lists this clone with a count of one. V is TRBV10-2 and J is TRBJ2-7; 14 nucleotides align to TRBD2. The CDR3 spans 19 residues. Germline V gives CDR1 WSHSY, CDR2 SAAADI. With V trimmed by 3 bases and J by 4 bases, 14 bases remained unmatched. In DNA form, the CDR3 reads TGCGCCAGCAGTGATGGGAAGACCCCGGGACTAGCGGGAGTGTACGAGCAGTACTTC. Protein sequence: CASSDGKTPGLAGVYEQYF.

The rearrangement links TRBV11-1 to TRBJ2-1; 12 bases line up with TRBD2. With V trimmed by 1 base and J by 6 bases, 1 base remained unmatched. The CDR3 is made up of 15 amino acids. From germline, CDR1 is SGHAT and CDR2 FQDESV (reference sequence). The CDR3 sequence: CASSLGLAGVNEQFF. CDR3 in DNA: TGTGCCAGCAGCTTAGGACTAGCGGGAGTCAATGAGCAGTTCTTC. The entire variable domain, with the rest obtained from reference TRBV11-1 and TRBJ2-1, is as follows: EAEVAQSPRYKITEKSQAVAFWCDPISGHATLYWYRQILGQGPELLVQFQDESVVDDSQLPKDRFSAERLKGVDSTLKIQPAELGDSAMYLCASSLGLAGVNEQFFGPGTRLTVL.

The V call is TRBV2, the J call TRBJ2-7; TRBD2 matches 11 bases. There are 15 residues in the CDR3. V lost 0 bases and J lost 2; bases outside the gene matches: 0. The germline V gene encodes CDR1 SNHLY and CDR2 FYNNEI. The CDR3: CASSEAGLAAYEQYF. CDR3 DNA: TGTGCCAGCAGTGAAGCGGGACTAGCGGCCTACGAGCAGTACTTC.

The chain recombines TRBV25-1 with TRBJ2-5; the match to TRBD1 covers 7 bases. Near its end, the DNA agrees better with TRBJ2-7, so the J call may be wrong. The CDR3 totals 13 residues. Germline lookup yields CDR1 MGHDK and CDR2 SYGVNS. The CDR3 region has the DNA TGTGCCAGCGGGCTAGGGGGCACTTACGAGCAGTACTTC. Encoded protein: CASGLGGTYEQYF.

The chain couples TRBV27 to TRBJ2-7; possibly TRBD2 for D (5 bases). This CDR3 spans 12 amino acids. Between the trimmed V and J ends, which lost 6 bases and 1 base, there was a span of 7 bases. Germline values: CDR1 MNHEY, CDR2 SMNVEV (reference sequence). In DNA form, the CDR3 reads TGTGCCAGCAGCGGGGAGTCCTACGAGCAGTACTTC. Its protein product is CASSGESYEQYF.

The chain recombines TRBV27 with TRBJ2-7, with D hard to call. The CDR3 is 11 amino acids. Germline V CDR1 and CDR2: MNHEY, SMNVEV (reference sequence). Trimming cost V 8 bases and J 5 bases, with 10 bases left between them. The CDR3 DNA is TGTGCCAGCGTTCGTGGGAACGAGCAGTACTTC. It is translated as CASVRGNEQYF.

In nucleotides, the CDR3 is TGTGCCAGCCTGAGGCAGGGTGAGACCCAGTACTTC. Translated, it gives CASLRQGETQYF. V usage is TRBV7-9 and J usage is TRBJ2-5; D possibly corresponds to TRBD1 (5 bases). CDR1 and CDR2 from the germline V gene are SEHNR and FQNEAQ (reference sequence). The CDR3 sequence is 12 residues long. Deletions cut 8 bases from V and 5 bases from J, with 12 bases between. Full variable domain (rest looked up from reference TRBV7-9 and TRBJ2-5): DTGVSQNPRHKITKRGQNVTFRCDPISEHNRLYWYRQTLGQGPEFLTYFQNEAQLEKSRLLSDRFSAERPKGSFSTLEIQRTEQGDSAMYLCASLRQGETQYFGPGTRLLVL.

The chain uses TRBV27 and TRBJ1-2, with D hard to call. Germline V gene data show CDR1 as MNHEY and CDR2 as SMNVEV (reference sequence). Trimming took off 1 base at V and 8 bases at J, with 17 bases between the two ends. The CDR3 consists of 15 residues. CDR3: CASSLWNGEPRGYTF. DNA for the CDR3: TGTGCCAGCAGTTTATGGAACGGGGAGCCTAGGGGCTACACCTTC.

The chain is built from TRBV5-4 and TRBJ2-7; D is undetermined. Trimming cost V 4 bases and J 2 bases, with 7 bases left between them. Per germline, CDR1 SGHNT and CDR2 YYREEE (reference sequence). This CDR3 is built from 12 residues. The CDR3 loop reads CASSADAYEQYF. The CDR3 DNA reads as TGTGCCAGCAGCGCGGACGCCTACGAGCAGTACTTC. The whole variable domain, filled in from reference TRBV5-4 and TRBJ2-7, reads ETGVTQSPTHLIKTRGQQVTLRCSSQSGHNTVSWYQQALGQGPQFIFQYYREEENGRGNFPPRFSGLQFPNYSSELNVNALELDDSALYLCASSADAYEQYFGPGTRLTVT.

As regards this clone: A read error may produce the germline difference seen at one junction end. The J gene is TRBJ1-2, the V gene TRBV28; a weak D match, TRBD1 (6 bases). The V gene's germline CDR1 is MDHEN and CDR2 SYDVKM. The CDR3 spans 14 residues. The CDR3 loop is CASSLSGAMDGHTF. The CDR3 nucleotides read TGTGCCAGCAGTTTATCAGGGGCAATGGATGGCCACACCTTC.

This sequence joins TRBV21-1 and TRBJ2-4. TRBV21-1 is a pseudogene segment. CDR3 length: 17 residues. The chain's CDR3 is CASSKWWEYKAKNIQYF. CDR3 nucleotide sequence: TGTGCCAGCAGCAAATGGTGGGAATACAAAGCCAAAAACATTCAGTACTTC.

The genes are TRBV29-1 and TRBJ2-7; no clear D gene. This CDR3 contains 15 residues. Trimming removed 0 bases from V and 2 bases from J, with 14 bases in between. Germline V lookup: CDR1 SQVTM, CDR2 ANQGSEA. The CDR3 DNA is TGCAGCGTTGAAGATAGGGTGGGGAAGGCCTACGAGCAGTACTTC. Protein product: CSVEDRVGKAYEQYF.

This clone has a single count. The chain combines TRBV27 with TRBJ1-1, with D possibly being TRBD1 (6 bases). Between the trimmed V and J ends, which lost 1 base and 3 bases, there was a span of 15 bases. This CDR3 region has 16 residues. Germline V gene lookup returns CDR1 MNHEY and CDR2 SMNVEV (reference sequence). The CDR3 coding sequence is TGTGCCAGCAGTTTATTAGGGTACAGGGTAGACACTGAAGCTTTCTTT. Its protein is CASSLLGYRVDTEAFF.

This clone has only a few counts. This rearrangement joins TRBV4-2 to TRBJ2-7; no firm D call. Germline V gene sequence: CDR1 LGHNA, CDR2 YNFKEQ. V was clipped by 0 bases and J by 4 bases, with 7 bases between them. The CDR3 totals 13 residues. CDR3 nucleotides: TGTGCCAGCAGCCAAGATCTGGTGTACGAGCAGTACTTC. This gives the protein CASSQDLVYEQYF.

The genes are TRBV7-9 and TRBJ2-7; a weak D match, TRBD1 (6 bases). Germline V gives CDR1 SEHNR, CDR2 FQNEAQ (reference sequence). The CDR3 has 15 amino acids. V gave up 7 bases and J gave up 0 bases, with 16 bases separating them. CDR3 residues: CASTTKGGTSYEQYF. In DNA, the CDR3 is TGTGCCAGCACCACAAAAGGGGGAACCTCCTACGAGCAGTACTTC.

The V call is TRBV29-1, the J call TRBJ2-7; D might be TRBD2 (5 bases). CDR1 and CDR2 (germline): SQVTM, ANQGSEA. The CDR3 extends over 12 amino acids. Deletions cut 2 bases from V and 3 bases from J, with 8 bases between. The CDR3 here is CSVETGNYEQYF. The CDR3 DNA reads TGCAGCGTTGAAACGGGGAACTACGAGCAGTACTTC.

This chain connects TRBV6-6 to TRBJ1-1; 7 positions match TRBD1. The length of the CDR3 is 12 residues. Germline V gives CDR1 MNHNY, CDR2 SVGAGI (reference sequence). V shed 8 bases, J shed 0 bases, and the junction held 0 bases outside the gene matches. CDR3: CASGTVNTEAFF. For the CDR3, the DNA is TGTGCCAGCGGGACAGTGAACACTGAAGCTTTCTTT.

The chain combines TRBV13 with TRBJ2-3; 10 positions match TRBD2. Trimming took 6 bases from V and 4 from J; bases not matched to a gene: 4. The V gene's germline CDR1 is PRHDT and CDR2 FYEKMQ (reference sequence). This CDR3 is 14 amino acids long. CDR3 DNA sequence: TGTGCCAGCAGTGAGCGGGAGGGACCAGATACGCAGTATTTT. It yields the protein CASSEREGPDTQYF.

V is TRBV30 and J is TRBJ2-1; 9 positions match TRBD1. The germline gives CDR1 GTSNPN, CDR2 SVGIG (reference sequence). V lost 5 bases to trimming and J lost 5 bases; unmatched junction nucleotides: 4. CDR3 size: 13 residues. DNA for the CDR3: TGTGCCTGGGGACAGGGGTTTGACAATGAGCAGTTCTTC. Amino acids: CAWGQGFDNEQFF.

The V call is TRBV4-1, the J call TRBJ1-1; 8 nucleotides agree with TRBD1. V shed 2 bases and J 0 bases; nucleotides not matched to a gene: 5. The CDR3 length is 16 residues. Germline V gene lookup returns CDR1 MGHRA and CDR2 YSYEKL. The chain's CDR3 is CASSQSYRGVNTEAFF. The CDR3 DNA follows: TGCGCCAGCAGCCAAAGCTACAGGGGGGTGAACACTGAAGCTTTCTTT.